This TCR beta chain was identified in a study of cytomegalovirus exposure and HLA in healthy donors. The CDR3 sequence is 15 residues long. Germline V lookup: CDR1 MNHEY, CDR2 SMNVEV (reference sequence). The ends lost 2 bases at V and 5 bases at J; junction bases unmatched: 7. The PCR ran on 60 Vbeta and 13 Jbeta primers. Data came from immunoSEQ multiplex PCR; TCRdb stores just in-frame clones and leaves some out. In the table there are some 160,000 clones, 79% of which are singletons. Findings and limits, study-wide: Most TCR sequences proved rare, with some public TCRs found in many donors. Per a prior analysis, the majority of TCR beta V segments were productive roughly 90% or roughly 30% of the time. Among the most significant clusters, several appeared linked to common viral pathogens in a later analysis.

As for this clone: The target antigen is unknown.

Specimen: PBMCs. This sequence joins TRBV27 and TRBJ2-7, with 9 bases identical to TRBD2. The TCR originated in a woman aged 40 to 50 in good health and CMV-seronegative. The CDR3, as DNA: TGTGCCAGCAGTTTACTGGCTAGCGGGATTAACGAGCAGTACTTC. It specifies CASSLLASGINEQYF.